This T cell receptor beta chain was retrieved from a study of T-cell reconstitution after alpha-beta-depleted transplantation in children. As concerns this clonotype: Antigen unknown.

The study, taken as a whole, reports: A year post-transplant, T-cell counts and diversity derived mostly from newly produced T cells.

A TCRbeta library incorporating unique molecular identifiers was prepared. MiXCR was run by TCRdb on the PCR reads, yielding one entry per CDR3 protein. Among 670,000 or so distinct CDR3 sequences listed, about an eighth were seen once. Per the germline V gene, CDR1 is SGHDT and CDR2 is YYEEEE. The V end was cut by 2 bases, the J end by 2 bases, with 14 bases between. The CDR3 contains 15 residues. This specimen was PBMCs, taken before TCRalphabeta/CD19-depleted stem cell transplant. The clonotype comes from a girl aged 2 to 9 with congenital amegakaryocytic thrombocytopenia, due to receive a stem cell transplant. This chain joins TRBV5-6 and TRBJ2-7, with D unresolved. In DNA, the CDR3 is TGTGCCAGCAGCTTTTCCCCAGGCCGAACCTACGAGCAGTACTTC. This gives the protein CASSFSPGRTYEQYF.